The 16 T cell receptor beta chains in this list originate from one sample, sequenced in a study of blood T cell repertoires in COVID-19. TCRdb keeps only in-frame clones here, not all; method: immunoSEQ multiplex PCR. The sample gives fewer than 250,000 clones, about 85% of which show up once; roughly 10% is in the top ten. The specimen was peripheral blood. The receptor set was obtained from a woman older than 75 with COVID-19, enrolled during active disease.

The chain joins TRBV29-1 to TRBJ1-2; D gene unclear. The CDR3 runs to 12 residues. CDR1 is SQVTM, CDR2 ANQGSEA, per germline. V lost 5 bases and J lost 3, with 10 bases in between. Here the CDR3 DNA reads TGCAGCGTTTTCCGAGCCGACTATGGCTACACCTTC. It codes for CSVFRADYGYTF.

The gene calls are TRBV11-2 and TRBJ1-1, with unresolved D. The CDR3 runs to 15 residues. Trimming removed 0 bases from V and 3 bases from J, with 11 bases in between. Germline CDR1 and CDR2: SGHAT and FQNNGV. Here the CDR3 reads CASSLDRMTYTEAFF. The CDR3 nucleotides are TGTGCCAGCAGCTTAGATCGGATGACTTACACTGAAGCTTTCTTT.

The rearrangement joins TRBV14 to TRBJ1-6; 7 positions agree with TRBD1. Germline V gene lookup returns CDR1 SGHDN and CDR2 FVKESK. This CDR3 has 15 amino acids. Unmatched junction bases numbered 9, after V lost 4 bases and J lost 9 bases. Here the CDR3 reads CASSPRGVFLSPLHF. Here the CDR3 DNA reads TGTGCCAGCAGCCCCAGGGGGGTATTCCTTTCACCCCTCCACTTT.

This rearrangement joins TRBV7-9 to TRBJ1-2, with 7 bases that match TRBD1. V was pared by 4 bases and J by 3 bases, with 5 bases of the junction left unmatched. This CDR3 contains 14 residues. Germline CDR1 reads SEHNR; CDR2 reads FQNEAQ (reference sequence). CDR3 sequence: CASSYGQVDYGYTF. For the CDR3, the DNA is TGTGCCAGCAGCTATGGACAGGTCGACTATGGCTACACCTTC.

In its sample, this clone was seen a few times. The chain employs TRBV9 and TRBJ1-1, with TRBD1 matching 7 bases. J lost 5 bases, V lost 0 bases, and 4 bases had no gene match. This CDR3 is 14 amino acids long. Germline CDR1 SGDLS, CDR2 YYNGEE. CDR3 sequence reads: CASSVDRGRTEAFF. The CDR3 DNA reads as TGTGCCAGCAGCGTAGATAGGGGGCGTACTGAAGCTTTCTTT.

This chain joins TRBV2 and TRBJ1-1; D gene uncertain. In germline, CDR1 is SNHLY, CDR2 FYNNEI. V lost 3 bases, J lost 4 bases, and 15 bases lay in between. The CDR3 is 15 residues long. The CDR3 loop is CASSEIRVPLTEAFF. CDR3 DNA: TGTGCCAGCAGTGAGATTCGGGTTCCACTCACTGAAGCTTTCTTT.

J is TRBJ2-7 and V is TRBV19; TRBD1 aligns across 9 bases. CDR1 is LNHDA, CDR2 SQIVND, per germline (reference sequence). CDR3 length: 15 amino acids. After removal of 5 bases from V and 2 bases from J, the junction contained 7 bases not matched to a gene. The DNA for the CDR3 is TGTGCCAGTAGTTTGATAGGGGACAGGGCCTACGAGCAGTACTTC. It specifies CASSLIGDRAYEQYF.

This clone was seen a single time. The chain is built from TRBV18 and TRBJ2-7; 8 bases match TRBD2. Trimming took 5 bases from V and 1 from J; bases not matched to a gene: 7. CDR3 size: 15 residues. The germline CDR1 and CDR2 sequences are KGHSH and LQKENI. CDR3 region: CASSGAGGLSYEQYF. The CDR3 DNA reads TGTGCCAGCTCAGGGGCGGGGGGCCTGTCCTACGAGCAGTACTTC.

The V and J genes are TRBV5-1 and TRBJ1-1; D gene ambiguous. The CDR3 has 13 amino acids. Looked up from germline, CDR1 is SGHRS and CDR2 is YFSETQ. The V end was cut by 4 bases, the J end by 1 base, with 8 bases between. CDR3 nucleotide sequence: TGCGCCAGCAGCAAAGAGGGGAACACTGAAGCTTTCTTT. Translated: CASSKEGNTEAFF.

The gene calls are TRBV3-1 (or the pseudogene TRBV3-2) and TRBJ1-1; TRBD1 agrees at 9 bases. Germline lookup yields CDR1 LGHDT and CDR2 YNNKEL (reference sequence). V dropped 4 bases and J dropped 4; count of bases not matched to a gene: 4. The CDR3 has 14 amino acids. The CDR3 bases are TGTGCCAGCAGCCCGACAGGGGGTGGCACTGAAGCTTTCTTT. Translation: CASSPTGGGTEAFF.

V is TRBV7-6 and J is TRBJ1-1; 7 positions agree with TRBD1. The ends lost 2 bases at V and 6 bases at J; junction bases unmatched: 6. CDR3 length: 14 amino acids. Germline assignment: CDR1 SGHVS and CDR2 FNYEAQ. The CDR3 region is CASSLSFGTAEAFF. The CDR3 region has the DNA TGTGCCAGCAGCTTATCATTCGGGACAGCTGAAGCTTTCTTT.

The chain links TRBV2 to TRBJ1-1; TRBD1 matches at 10 bases. The CDR3 is 15 amino acids. Germline assignment: CDR1 SNHLY and CDR2 FYNNEI. J was trimmed by 2 bases and V by 5 bases; bases with no gene match: 5. The DNA for the CDR3 is TGTGCCAGCAGTAGACAGGGGGCGACCAACACTGAAGCTTTCTTT. Its translation: CASSRQGATNTEAFF. Full variable domain (remainder filled in from reference TRBV2 and TRBJ1-1): EPEVTQTPSHQVTQMGQEVILRCVPISNHLYFYWYRQILGQKVEFLVSFYNNEISEKSEIFDDQFSVERPDGSNFTLKIRSTKLEDSAMYFCASSRQGATNTEAFFGQGTRLTVV.

The rearrangement links TRBV6-5 to TRBJ2-5; D is unresolved. V was clipped by 0 bases and J by 6 bases, with 14 bases between them. Germline CDR1 MNHEY, CDR2 SVGAGI. The CDR3 is made up of 15 amino acids. In DNA, the CDR3 is TGTGCCAGCAGTTACTCAGGAGACCTTCCACAGACCCAGTACTTC. It specifies CASSYSGDLPQTQYF.

The V gene is TRBV12-3 or TRBV12-4, the J gene TRBJ1-2; TRBD1 matches 7 bases. V lost 6 bases, J lost 7 bases, and 5 bases stayed unmatched. The CDR3 runs to 12 residues. CDR3 coding DNA: TGTGCCAGCAGCCGGGACAGACGTGGCTACACCTTC. It specifies CASSRDRRGYTF.

V gene TRBV2 combines with J gene TRBJ1-2; weak D call: TRBD1 (6 bases). From germline, CDR1 is SNHLY and CDR2 FYNNEI. The length of the CDR3 is 16 residues. The V and J ends lost 1 base and 4 bases respectively, with 16 bases between them. In nucleotides, the CDR3 is TGTGCCAGCAGTGAAGTAAGCGGGGGCGGAGGCTATGGCTACACCTTC. This gives the protein CASSEVSGGGGYGYTF.

This sequence joins TRBV19 and TRBJ2-7; 10 bases map to TRBD1. Germline lookup yields CDR1 LNHDA and CDR2 SQIVND (reference sequence). The trim removed 4 bases at V and 12 bases at J, leaving 12 bases unmatched. This CDR3 has 14 amino acids. This chain's CDR3 is CASSTSPGQGTRYF. The CDR3 coding sequence is TGTGCCAGTAGTACCTCACCGGGACAGGGGACCAGGTACTTC.